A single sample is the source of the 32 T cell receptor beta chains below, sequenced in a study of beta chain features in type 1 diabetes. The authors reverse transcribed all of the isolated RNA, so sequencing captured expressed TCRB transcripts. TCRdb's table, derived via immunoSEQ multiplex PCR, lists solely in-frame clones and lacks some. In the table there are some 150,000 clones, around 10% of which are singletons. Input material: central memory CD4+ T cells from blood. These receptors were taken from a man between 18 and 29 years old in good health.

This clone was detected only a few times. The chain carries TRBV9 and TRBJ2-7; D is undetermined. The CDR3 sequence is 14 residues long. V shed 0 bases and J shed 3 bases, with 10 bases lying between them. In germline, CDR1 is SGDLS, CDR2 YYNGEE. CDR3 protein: CASSVGPLDYEQYF. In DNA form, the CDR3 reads TGTGCCAGCAGCGTAGGGCCCCTCGACTACGAGCAGTACTTC.

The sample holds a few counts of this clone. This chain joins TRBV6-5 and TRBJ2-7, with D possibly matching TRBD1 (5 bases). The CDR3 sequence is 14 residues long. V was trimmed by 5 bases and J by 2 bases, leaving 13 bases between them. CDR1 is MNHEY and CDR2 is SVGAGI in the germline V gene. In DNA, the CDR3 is TGTGCCAGCAGTCCTCGGGCAGGGACCTACGAGCAGTACTTC. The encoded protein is CASSPRAGTYEQYF.

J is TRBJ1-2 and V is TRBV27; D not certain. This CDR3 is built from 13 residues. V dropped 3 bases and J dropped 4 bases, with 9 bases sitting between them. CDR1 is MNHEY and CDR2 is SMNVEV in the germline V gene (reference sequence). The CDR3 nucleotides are TGTGCCAGCAGTTTCTCTGGGGTCTATGGCTACACCTTC. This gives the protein CASSFSGVYGYTF.

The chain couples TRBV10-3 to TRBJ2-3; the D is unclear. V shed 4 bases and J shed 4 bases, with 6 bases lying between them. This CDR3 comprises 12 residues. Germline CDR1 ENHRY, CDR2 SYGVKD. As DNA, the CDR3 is TGTGCCATCAGTGTATCCCCAGATACGCAGTATTTT. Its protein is CAISVSPDTQYF.

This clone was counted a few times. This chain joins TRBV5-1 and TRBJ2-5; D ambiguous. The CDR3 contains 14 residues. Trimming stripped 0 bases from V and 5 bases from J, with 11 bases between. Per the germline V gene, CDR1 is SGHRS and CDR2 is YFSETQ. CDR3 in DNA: TGCGCCAGCAGCTTGGGCCAGCGTGGGGAGACCCAGTACTTC. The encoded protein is CASSLGQRGETQYF.

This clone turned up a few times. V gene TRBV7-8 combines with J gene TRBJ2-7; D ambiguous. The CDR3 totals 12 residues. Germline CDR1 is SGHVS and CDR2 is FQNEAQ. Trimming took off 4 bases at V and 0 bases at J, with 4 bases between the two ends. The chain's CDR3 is CASSSTSYEQYF. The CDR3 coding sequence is TGTGCCAGCAGCTCGACCTCCTACGAGCAGTACTTC.

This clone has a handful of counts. CDR3: CASSQVRQETQYF. DNA of the CDR3: TGTGCCAGCAGCCAAGTAAGGCAAGAGACCCAGTACTTC. V gene TRBV14 combines with J gene TRBJ2-5; no definite D call. Trimming took off 1 base at V and 2 bases at J, with 5 bases between the two ends. The germline CDR1 and CDR2 sequences are SGHDN and FVKESK. CDR3 size: 13 residues. Drawing the rest from reference TRBV14 and TRBJ2-5, the complete variable domain is EAGVTQFPSHSVIEKGQTVTLRCDPISGHDNLYWYRRVMGKEIKFLLHFVKESKQDESGMPNNRFLAERTGGTYSTLKVQPAELEDSGVYFCASSQVRQETQYFGPGTRLLVL.

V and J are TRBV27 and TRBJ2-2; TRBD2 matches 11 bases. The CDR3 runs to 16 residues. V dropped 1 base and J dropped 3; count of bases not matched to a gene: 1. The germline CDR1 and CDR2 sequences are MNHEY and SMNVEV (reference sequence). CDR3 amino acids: CASSLLAGGHTGELFF. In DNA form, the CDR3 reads TGTGCCAGCAGTTTATTAGCGGGAGGGCACACCGGGGAGCTGTTTTTT.

CDR3 coding DNA: TGTGCCAGCAGCTCACTCGGGACAGGGGAGGCGAACTATGGCTACACCTTC. It is translated as CASSSLGTGEANYGYTF. The rearrangement uses TRBV11-2 and TRBJ1-2, with 10 bases identical to TRBD1. This CDR3 has 17 residues. The V gene end was trimmed by 4 bases and the J gene end by 2 bases; junction bases not matched to a gene: 10. Germline V lookup: CDR1 SGHAT, CDR2 FQNNGV.

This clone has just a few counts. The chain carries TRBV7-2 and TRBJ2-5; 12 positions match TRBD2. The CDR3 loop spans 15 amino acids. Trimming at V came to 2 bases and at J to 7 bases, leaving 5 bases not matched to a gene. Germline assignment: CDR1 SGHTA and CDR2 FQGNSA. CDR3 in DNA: TGTGCCAGCAGCTTAACTAGCGGGGGGCCGGGGACCCAGTACTTC. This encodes CASSLTSGGPGTQYF.

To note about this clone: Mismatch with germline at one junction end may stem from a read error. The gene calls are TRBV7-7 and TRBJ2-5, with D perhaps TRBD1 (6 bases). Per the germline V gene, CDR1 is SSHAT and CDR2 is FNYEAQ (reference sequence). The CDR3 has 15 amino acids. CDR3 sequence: CASSQTGTAAETQYF. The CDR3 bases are TGTGCTAGCAGCCAAACAGGGACCGCAGCGGAGACCCAGTACTTC.

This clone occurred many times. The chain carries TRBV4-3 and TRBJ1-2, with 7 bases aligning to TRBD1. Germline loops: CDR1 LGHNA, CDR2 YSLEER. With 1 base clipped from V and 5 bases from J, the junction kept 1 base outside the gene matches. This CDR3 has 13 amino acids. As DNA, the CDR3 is TGCGCCAGCAGCCAAGGACAGGGATATGGCTACACCTTC. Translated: CASSQGQGYGYTF.

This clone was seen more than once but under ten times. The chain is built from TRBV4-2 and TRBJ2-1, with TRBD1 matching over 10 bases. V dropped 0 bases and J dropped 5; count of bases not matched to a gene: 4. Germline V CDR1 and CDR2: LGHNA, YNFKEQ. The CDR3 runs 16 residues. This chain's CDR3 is CASSQEWDRGHNEQFF. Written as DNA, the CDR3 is TGTGCCAGCAGCCAAGAATGGGACAGGGGTCACAATGAGCAGTTCTTC.

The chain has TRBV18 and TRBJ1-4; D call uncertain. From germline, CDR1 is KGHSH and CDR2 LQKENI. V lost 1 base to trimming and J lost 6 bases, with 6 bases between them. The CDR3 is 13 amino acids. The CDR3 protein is CASSPLWDEKLFF. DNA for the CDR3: TGTGCCAGCTCACCACTTTGGGATGAAAAACTGTTTTTT.

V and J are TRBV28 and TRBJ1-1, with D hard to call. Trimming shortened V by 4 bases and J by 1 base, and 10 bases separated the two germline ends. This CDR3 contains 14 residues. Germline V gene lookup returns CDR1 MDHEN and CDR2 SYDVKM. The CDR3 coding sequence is TGTGCCAGCAGTTCCGCTTTCAGGAACACTGAAGCTTTCTTT. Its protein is CASSSAFRNTEAFF.

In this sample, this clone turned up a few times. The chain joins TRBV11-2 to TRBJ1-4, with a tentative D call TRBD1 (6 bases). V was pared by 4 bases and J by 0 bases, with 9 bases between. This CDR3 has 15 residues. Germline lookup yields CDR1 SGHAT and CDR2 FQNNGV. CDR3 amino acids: CASSWAGATNEKLFF. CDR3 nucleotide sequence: TGTGCCAGCAGCTGGGCAGGGGCAACTAATGAAAAACTGTTTTTT.

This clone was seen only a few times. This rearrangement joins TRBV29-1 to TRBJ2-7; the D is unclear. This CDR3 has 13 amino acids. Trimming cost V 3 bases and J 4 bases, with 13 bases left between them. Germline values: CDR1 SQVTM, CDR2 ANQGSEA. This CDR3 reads CSVEDGVRYEQYF. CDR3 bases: TGCAGCGTTGAGGACGGAGTTCGGTACGAGCAGTACTTC.

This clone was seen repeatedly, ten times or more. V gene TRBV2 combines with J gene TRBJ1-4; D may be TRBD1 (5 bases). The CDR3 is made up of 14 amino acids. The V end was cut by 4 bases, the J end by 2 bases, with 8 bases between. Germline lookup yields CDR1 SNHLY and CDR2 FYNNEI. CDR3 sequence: CASSAGTTNEKLFF. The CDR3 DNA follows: TGTGCCAGCAGTGCGGGGACCACTAATGAAAAACTGTTTTTT.

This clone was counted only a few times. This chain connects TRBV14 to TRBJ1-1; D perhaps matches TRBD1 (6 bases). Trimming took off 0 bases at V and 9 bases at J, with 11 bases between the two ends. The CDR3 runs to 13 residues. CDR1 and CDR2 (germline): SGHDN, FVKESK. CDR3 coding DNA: TGTGCCAGCAGCCAAGATATCAGGGGACAAGCTTTCTTT. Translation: CASSQDIRGQAFF.

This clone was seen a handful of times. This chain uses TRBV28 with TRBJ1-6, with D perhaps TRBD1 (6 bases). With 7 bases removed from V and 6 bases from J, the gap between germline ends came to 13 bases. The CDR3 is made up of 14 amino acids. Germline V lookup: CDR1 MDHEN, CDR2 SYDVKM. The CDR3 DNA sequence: TGTGCCAGCACTGCGGGGGCGAGTAATTCACCCCTCCACTTT. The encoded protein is CASTAGASNSPLHF.

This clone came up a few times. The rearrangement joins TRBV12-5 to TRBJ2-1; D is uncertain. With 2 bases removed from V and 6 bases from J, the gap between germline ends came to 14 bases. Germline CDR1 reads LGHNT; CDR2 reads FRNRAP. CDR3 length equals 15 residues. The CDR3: CASGLSGQGVNEQFF. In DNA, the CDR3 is TGTGCTAGTGGTTTGTCAGGTCAAGGTGTCAATGAGCAGTTCTTC.

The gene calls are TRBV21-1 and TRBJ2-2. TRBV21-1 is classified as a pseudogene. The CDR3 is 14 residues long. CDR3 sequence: CASSMSANTGELFF. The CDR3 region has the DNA TGTGCCAGCAGCATGTCAGCCAACACCGGGGAGCTGTTTTTT.

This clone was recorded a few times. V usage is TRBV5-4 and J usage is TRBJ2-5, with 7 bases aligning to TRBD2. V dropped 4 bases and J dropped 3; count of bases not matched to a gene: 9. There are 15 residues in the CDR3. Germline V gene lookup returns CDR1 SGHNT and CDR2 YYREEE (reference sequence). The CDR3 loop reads CASSLGGLVKETQYF. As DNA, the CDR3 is TGTGCCAGCAGCCTGGGGGGGTTAGTTAAAGAGACCCAGTACTTC.

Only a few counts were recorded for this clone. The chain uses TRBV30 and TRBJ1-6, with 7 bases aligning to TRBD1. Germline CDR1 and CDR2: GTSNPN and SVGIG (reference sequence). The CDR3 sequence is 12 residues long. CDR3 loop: CARRQGNSPLHF. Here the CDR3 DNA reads TGTGCGCGCCGACAGGGAAATTCACCCCTCCACTTT.

CDR3 residues: CASSPQVGGVSYEQYF. DNA for the CDR3: TGTGCCAGCTCCCCGCAGGTTGGGGGAGTGTCCTACGAGCAGTACTTC. This rearrangement joins TRBV18 to TRBJ2-7, with D perhaps TRBD1 or TRBD2 (5 bases each). Germline V gene data show CDR1 as KGHSH and CDR2 as LQKENI. V was shortened by 6 bases and J by 1 base, with 19 bases between the two germline ends. The CDR3 length is 16 residues.

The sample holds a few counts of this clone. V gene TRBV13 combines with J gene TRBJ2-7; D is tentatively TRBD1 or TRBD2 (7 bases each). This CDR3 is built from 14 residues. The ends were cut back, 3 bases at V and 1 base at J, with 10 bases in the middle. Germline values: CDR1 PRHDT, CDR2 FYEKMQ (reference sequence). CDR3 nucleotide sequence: TGTGCCAGCAGCTTCAGGGGGGGGTCCTACGAGCAGTACTTC. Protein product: CASSFRGGSYEQYF.

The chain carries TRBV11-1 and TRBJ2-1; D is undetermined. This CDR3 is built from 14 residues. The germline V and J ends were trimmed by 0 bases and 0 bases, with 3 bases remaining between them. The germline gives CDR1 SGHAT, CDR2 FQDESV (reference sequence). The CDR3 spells CASSLAVSYNEQFF. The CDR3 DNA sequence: TGTGCCAGCAGCTTAGCGGTCTCCTACAATGAGCAGTTCTTC.

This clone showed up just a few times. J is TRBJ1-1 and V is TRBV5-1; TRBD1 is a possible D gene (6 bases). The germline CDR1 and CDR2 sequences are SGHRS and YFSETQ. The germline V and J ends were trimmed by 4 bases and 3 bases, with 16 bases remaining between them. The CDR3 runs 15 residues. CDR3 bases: TGCGCCAGCAGCCCTGGCAGGGGTGGGTACACTGAAGCTTTCTTT. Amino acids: CASSPGRGGYTEAFF. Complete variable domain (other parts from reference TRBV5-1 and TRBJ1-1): KAGVTQTPRYLIKTRGQQVTLSCSPISGHRSVSWYQQTPGQGLQFLFEYFSETQRNKGNFPGRFSGRQFSNSRSEMNVSTLELGDSALYLCASSPGRGGYTEAFFGQGTRLTVV.

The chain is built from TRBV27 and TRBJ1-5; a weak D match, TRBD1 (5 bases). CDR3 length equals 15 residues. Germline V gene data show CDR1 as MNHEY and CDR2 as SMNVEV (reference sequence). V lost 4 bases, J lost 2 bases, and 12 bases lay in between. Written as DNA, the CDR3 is TGTGCCAGCAGTTCAGGGCTCAGGGGCAATCAGCCCCAGCATTTT. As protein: CASSSGLRGNQPQHF.

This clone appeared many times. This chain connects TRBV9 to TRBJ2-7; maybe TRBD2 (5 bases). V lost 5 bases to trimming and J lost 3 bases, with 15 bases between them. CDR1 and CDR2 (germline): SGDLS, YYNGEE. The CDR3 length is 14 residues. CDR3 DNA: TGTGCCAGCAGTGCTTCGGGATTCCGCTACGAGCAGTACTTC. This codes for CASSASGFRYEQYF.

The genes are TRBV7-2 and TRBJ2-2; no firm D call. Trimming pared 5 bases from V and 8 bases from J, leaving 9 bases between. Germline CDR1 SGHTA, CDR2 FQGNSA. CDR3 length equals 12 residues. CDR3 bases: TGTGCCAGCAGCCCCTTTAAAGGGGAGCTGTTTTTT. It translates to CASSPFKGELFF.

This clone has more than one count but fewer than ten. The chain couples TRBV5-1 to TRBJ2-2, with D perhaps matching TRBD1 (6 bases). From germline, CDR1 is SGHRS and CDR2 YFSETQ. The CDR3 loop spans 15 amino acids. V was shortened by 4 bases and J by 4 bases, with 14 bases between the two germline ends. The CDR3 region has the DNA TGCGCCAGCAGCCCCGGGACATTCGGCACCGGGGAGCTGTTTTTT. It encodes CASSPGTFGTGELFF.